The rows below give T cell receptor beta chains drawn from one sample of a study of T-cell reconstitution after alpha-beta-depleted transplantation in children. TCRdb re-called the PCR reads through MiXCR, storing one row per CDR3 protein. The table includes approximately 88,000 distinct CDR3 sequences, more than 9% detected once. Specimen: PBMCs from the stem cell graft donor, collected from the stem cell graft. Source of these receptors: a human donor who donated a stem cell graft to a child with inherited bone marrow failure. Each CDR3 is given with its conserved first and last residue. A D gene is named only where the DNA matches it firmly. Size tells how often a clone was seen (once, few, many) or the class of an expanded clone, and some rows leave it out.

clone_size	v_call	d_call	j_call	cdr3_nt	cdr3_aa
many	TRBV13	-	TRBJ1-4	TGTGCCAGCAGCTCGTTGACTGCCGATGAAAAACTGTTTTTT	CASSSLTADEKLFF
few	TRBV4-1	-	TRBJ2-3	TGCGCCAGCAGCCAGAGGGCAGCGGACACAGATACGCAGTATTTT	CASSQRAADTDTQYF
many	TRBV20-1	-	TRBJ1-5	TGCAGTGCTAGAGAAAGGGGGTTGAATCAGCCCCAGCATTTT	CSARERGLNQPQHF
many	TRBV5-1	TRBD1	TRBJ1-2	TGCGCCAGCAGCCCAGGACAGGGGGCGAGGGATGGCTACACCTTC	CASSPGQGARDGYTF
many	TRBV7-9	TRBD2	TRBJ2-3	TGTGCCAGCAGCCTTACTAGCGGGAGTGAGTCAGATACGCAGTATTTT	CASSLTSGSESDTQYF
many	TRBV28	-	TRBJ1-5	TGTGCCAGCAGCAGGGGAGGCAATCAGCCCCAGCATTTT	CASSRGGNQPQHF
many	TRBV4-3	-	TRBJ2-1	TGCGCCAGCAGCCAAGATCAGAGGGGATACAATGAGCAGTTCTTC	CASSQDQRGYNEQFF
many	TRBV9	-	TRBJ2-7	TGTGCCAGCAGCGTAAGTGGGGCCTCCTACGAGCAGTACTTC	CASSVSGASYEQYF
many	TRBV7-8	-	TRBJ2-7	TGTGCCAGCAGCTTTTGGGGCAGGGTCTACGAGCAGTACTTC	CASSFWGRVYEQYF
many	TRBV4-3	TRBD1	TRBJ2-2	TGCGCCAGCAGCCAAGAAGATGTGAGACAGGGTGGGGGGGAGCTGTTTTTT	CASSQEDVRQGGGELFF
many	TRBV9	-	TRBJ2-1	TGTGCCAGCACCCCCGGTGGGACCTCCTACAATGAGCAGTTCTTC	CASTPGGTSYNEQFF
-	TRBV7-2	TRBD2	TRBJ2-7	TGTGCCAGCAGCTTTCGACTAGCGGGAGTGGTTGGGTACGAGCAGTACTTC	CASSFRLAGVVGYEQYF
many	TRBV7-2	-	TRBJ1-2	TGTGCCAGCAGCGTGACAGAGAACTATGGCTACACCTTC	CASSVTENYGYTF
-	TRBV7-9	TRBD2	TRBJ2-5	TGTGCCAGCAGCTTAGTGACTAGCGGGCCAGAGACCCAGTACTTC	CASSLVTSGPETQYF
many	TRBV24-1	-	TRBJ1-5	TGTGCCACCAGTGACCACGGGGATCAGCCCCAGCATTTT	CATSDHGDQPQHF
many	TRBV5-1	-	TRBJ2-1	TGCGCCAGCAGCTTGGAGGGCTCGGGGCGGGAGCAGTTCTTC	CASSLEGSGREQFF
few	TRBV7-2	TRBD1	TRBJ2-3	TGTGCCAGCAGCCCTCGGACAGGAAAAGATACGCAGTATTTT	CASSPRTGKDTQYF
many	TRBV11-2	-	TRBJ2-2	TGTGCCAGCACCCAGGGTGTTTACACCGGGGAGCTGTTTTTT	CASTQGVYTGELFF
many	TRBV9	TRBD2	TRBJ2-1	TGTGCCAGCAGCGTTAGCGGGGGAACTCTTGAGCAGTTCTTC	CASSVSGGTLEQFF
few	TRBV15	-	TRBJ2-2	TGTGCCACCAGCAGTTTGGGGGTGTCCACCGGGGAGCTGTTTTTT	CATSSLGVSTGELFF
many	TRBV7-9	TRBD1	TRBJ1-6	TGTGCCAGTTCGGGGGCAGGGGGCGATTCACCCCTCCACTTT	CASSGAGGDSPLHF
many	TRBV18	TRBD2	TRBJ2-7	TGTGCCAGCTCACTTTTGCGGGAGGTCTCTTTGGGCGAGCAGTACTTC	CASSLLREVSLGEQYF
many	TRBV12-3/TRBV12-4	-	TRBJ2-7	TGTGCCAGCAGTCTAATATCCGAGCAGTACTTC	CASSLISEQYF
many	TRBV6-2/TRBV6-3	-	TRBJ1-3	TGTGCCAGCAGTCCCGGACACCCCTCTGGAAACACCATATATTTT	CASSPGHPSGNTIYF
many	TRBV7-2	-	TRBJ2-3	TGTGCCAGCAGGCTCAACTCTGGAGATACGCAGTATTTT	CASRLNSGDTQYF
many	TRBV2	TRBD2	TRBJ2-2	TGTGCCAGCAGCCAAGAGGGCGGGAGCATCTCCGGGGAGCTGTTTTTT	CASSQEGGSISGELFF
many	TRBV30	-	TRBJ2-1	TGTGCCTGGAGTAGAGTCTACAATGAGCAGTTCTTC	CAWSRVYNEQFF
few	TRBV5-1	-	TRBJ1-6	TGCGCCAGCAGCGCCCAGACTGGGAATTCACCCCTCCACTTT	CASSAQTGNSPLHF